This T cell receptor (beta chain) was identified in a study of blood T cell repertoires in COVID-19. Study information: Donors in the United States, Italy and Spain gave samples during acute or convalescent COVID-19. The analysed material was cDNA or gDNA that came from T cells, B-cell-depleted T cells, or PBMCs.

Per the original data handling: Amplification of reference gene primers provided the estimated nucleated cell counts. This table comes from immunoSEQ multiplex PCR, and its TCRdb copy is limited to in-frame clones, with some not included. That table is the source of V, J and clone size, and D and trimming were worked out from the DNA. The table shows some 350,000 clones, with around 90% occurring only once. The CDR3 spans 15 residues. V shed 4 bases and J 5 bases; nucleotides not matched to a gene: 5. Germline V gene data show CDR1 as SGHAT and CDR2 as FQNNGV. The gene calls are TRBV11-2 and TRBJ2-1; TRBD2 matches at 10 bases. This receptor was taken from a human donor in a cohort sampled during active COVID-19. Sequencing used peripheral blood. The CDR3 sequence: CASSSTSGRHNEQFF. The CDR3 nucleotides are TGTGCCAGCAGCTCGACTAGCGGGCGTCACAATGAGCAGTTCTTC.